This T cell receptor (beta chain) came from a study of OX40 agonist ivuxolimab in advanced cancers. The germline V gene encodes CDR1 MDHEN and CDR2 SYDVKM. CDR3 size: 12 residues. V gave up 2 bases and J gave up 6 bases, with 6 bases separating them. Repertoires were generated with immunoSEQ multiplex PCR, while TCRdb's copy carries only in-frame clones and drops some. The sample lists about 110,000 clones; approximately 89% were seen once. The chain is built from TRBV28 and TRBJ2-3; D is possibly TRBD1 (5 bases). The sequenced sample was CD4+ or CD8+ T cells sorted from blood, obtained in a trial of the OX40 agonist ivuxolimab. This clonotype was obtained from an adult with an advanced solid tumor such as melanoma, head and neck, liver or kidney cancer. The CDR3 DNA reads TGTGCCAGCAGTTTACCAGGGGATACGCAGTATTTT. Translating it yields CASSLPGDTQYF. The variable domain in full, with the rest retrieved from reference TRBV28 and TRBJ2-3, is DVKVTQSSRYLVKRTGEKVFLECVQDMDHENMFWYRQDPGLGLRLIYFSYDVKMKEKGDIPEGYSVSREKKERFSLILESASTNQTSMYLCASSLPGDTQYFGPGTRLTVL.